Listed below are T cell receptor beta chains from one sample, sequenced in a study of radiation and T cells in renal cell carcinoma. Sequencing was performed with immunoSEQ multiplex PCR; in TCRdb, only in-frame clones are kept and a portion is missing. The sample lists some 72,000 clones, around 76% occurring once. The sequencing used blood, collected from a patient whose treatment included radiotherapy and nephrectomy. The receptors were gathered from a man between 60 and 75 years old with renal cell carcinoma. The CDR3 runs from the conserved cysteine through the conserved F or W. The D gene is left open where the match is weak. Clone size is shown for a subset of rows, as once, few, many or a class of expanded clone.

V gene	J gene	D gene	clone size	CDR3 DNA	CDR3 protein
TRBV5-4	TRBJ2-7	TRBD1	.	TGTGCCAGCAGCTTTGGCATACCGGGACAGGGGAACGAGCAGTACTTC	CASSFGIPGQGNEQYF
TRBV2	TRBJ1-5	TRBD1	.	TGTGCCAGCAGCCAGGACAGGGGGACGGGCAATCAGCCCCAGCATTTT	CASSQDRGTGNQPQHF
TRBV19	TRBJ2-7	.	.	TGTGCCAGTAGTCAGAATAGGGAGCAGTACTTC	CASSQNREQYF
TRBV29-1	TRBJ1-4	TRBD1	.	TGCAGCGTTGAATATATTATGGGACAGGGGGCGTCAGGACTGTTTTTT	CSVEYIMGQGASGLFF
TRBV11-2	TRBJ1-4	TRBD1	.	TGTGCCAGCAGCTTGGACAGGGGTGATGAAAAACTGTTTTTT	CASSLDRGDEKLFF
TRBV6-6	TRBJ2-7	TRBD1	.	TGTGCCAGCAGCCCCCCAGGGGGCTTCGACGAGCAGTACTTC	CASSPPGGFDEQYF
TRBV7-9	TRBJ1-2	.	.	TGTGCCAGCAGCTTAGTTGGAGGGAAGGGGAACTATGGCTACACCTTC	CASSLVGGKGNYGYTF
TRBV19	TRBJ1-5	.	few	TGTGCCAGTAGTCCTTCCCTTGGGGACCAGCATTTT	CASSPSLGDQHF
TRBV5-6	TRBJ2-2	.	few	TGTGCCAGCAGCTTATGGGGCACCGGGGAGCTGTTTTTT	CASSLWGTGELFF
TRBV27	TRBJ2-3	TRBD2	.	TGTGCCAGCAGTTTTCAGCTAGCGGGACCAGATACGCAGTATTTT	CASSFQLAGPDTQYF
TRBV30	TRBJ2-3	TRBD1	once	TGTGCCTGGAGCGAGACAGGGGCCTCAGATACGCAGTATTTT	CAWSETGASDTQYF
TRBV7-6	TRBJ2-7	TRBD2	.	TGTGCCAGCAGCCAGGGGACTAGCGGGGGGACCTACGAGCAGTACTTC	CASSQGTSGGTYEQYF
TRBV7-9	TRBJ2-1	.	.	TGTGCCAGCAGCTTAGCAATTGGTACAGTGAATGAGCAGTTCTTC	CASSLAIGTVNEQFF
TRBV6-6	TRBJ2-1	TRBD2	.	TGTGCCAGCACCGTTAGCGGGAGCTCCTACAATGAGCAGTTCTTC	CASTVSGSSYNEQFF
TRBV10-3	TRBJ1-2	.	.	TGTGCCATCAGTGGTGGCAGGTCTAACTATGGCTACACCTTC	CAISGGRSNYGYTF
TRBV19	TRBJ2-7	.	.	TGTGCCAGTACTGCTACCGGGACAAGACTGTACGAGCAGTACTTC	CASTATGTRLYEQYF
TRBV19	TRBJ2-4	.	.	TGTGCCAGTACCTCGCCGGGGGCAGAAGCCAAAAACATTCAGTACTTC	CASTSPGAEAKNIQYF
TRBV2	TRBJ2-5	TRBD1	.	TGTGCCAGCACCCCGAAGACAGGGAGTGAGACCCAGTACTTC	CASTPKTGSETQYF
TRBV19	TRBJ2-1	.	.	TGTGCCAGTAGGGTGTACGGGGCCAGCTACAATGAGCAGTTCTTC	CASRVYGASYNEQFF
TRBV15	TRBJ1-1	.	few	TGTGCCACCAGCAGAGGTGTGGGCCGAGGGAACACTGAAGCTTTCTTT	CATSRGVGRGNTEAFF
TRBV7-9	TRBJ1-3	.	.	TGTGCCAGCAGCGACAACCGCTCTGGAAACACCATATATTTT	CASSDNRSGNTIYF
TRBV27	TRBJ1-5	TRBD1	few	TGTGCCAGCAGAGGACAGGGACAAGAGCATCAGCCCCAGCATTTT	CASRGQGQEHQPQHF
TRBV25-1	TRBJ1-5	TRBD1	few	TGTGCCAGTTCGGGACAGTTTAATCAGCCCCAGCATTTT	CASSGQFNQPQHF
TRBV11-3	TRBJ2-7	.	once	TGTGCCAGCAGCTTGGGCGTCTACTCCTACGAGCAGTACTTC	CASSLGVYSYEQYF
TRBV6-8	TRBJ2-1	TRBD2	.	TGTGCCAGCAAGGCTAGCGGGAGTCAGTTCTTC	CASKASGSQFF
TRBV19	TRBJ1-5	.	few	TGTGCCAGTAGTAACTCAGGGATTCAGCCCCAGCATTTT	CASSNSGIQPQHF
TRBV6-5	TRBJ2-5	.	.	TGTGCCAGCAGTTTTACAACTGACTTAACCCAAGAGACCCAGTACTTC	CASSFTTDLTQETQYF
TRBV2	TRBJ2-7	TRBD2	.	TGTGCCAGCAGTGAGCGGGAGAGGTTTGGCGAGCAGTACTTC	CASSERERFGEQYF
TRBV28	TRBJ2-6	.	.	TGTGCCAGCAGCCCCGACAGAGGCTCTGGGGCCAACGTCCTGACTTTC	CASSPDRGSGANVLTF
TRBV10-1	TRBJ2-3	.	.	TGCGCCAGCACCCCGAATCCCGGGACTGGATTCACAGATACGCAGTATTTT	CASTPNPGTGFTDTQYF
TRBV30	TRBJ1-2	TRBD1	few	TGTGCCTGGAGTGTAGATCGGACAGGCGGCTATGGCTACACCTTC	CAWSVDRTGGYGYTF
TRBV2	TRBJ2-2	.	.	TGTGCCAGCAGTGCAGCCCTCGGGGGCGCGCGCACCGGGGAGCTGTTTTTT	CASSAALGGARTGELFF
TRBV29-1	TRBJ1-4	.	.	TGCAGCGTCGGGAGGGGAACAACTAATGAAAAACTGTTTTTT	CSVGRGTTNEKLFF
TRBV10-3	TRBJ2-3	.	few	TGTGCCACCCGAGAGGAACCTAGCACAGATACGCAGTATTTT	CATREEPSTDTQYF
TRBV15	TRBJ2-3	.	.	TGTGCCACGTTAGGGGCCAGCACAGATACGCAGTATTTT	CATLGASTDTQYF
TRBV14	TRBJ1-2	.	.	TGTGCCAGCAGCCAAGGCTTTCGGGCAGTCGATGCTATCCATGGCTACACCTTC	CASSQGFRAVDAIHGYTF
TRBV5-1	TRBJ1-4	.	.	TGCGCCAGCAGCTTGGAAGGGCAGGGGCACGAAAAACTGTTTTTT	CASSLEGQGHEKLFF
TRBV5-1	TRBJ1-5	.	.	TGCGCCAGCAGCTTCGGCCAGGATAGCAATCAGCCCCAGCATTTT	CASSFGQDSNQPQHF
TRBV6-1	TRBJ1-2	.	.	TGTGCCAGCAGTGTAGGGGACTATTCTAACTATGGCTACACCTTC	CASSVGDYSNYGYTF
TRBV9	TRBJ2-2	.	.	TGTGCCAGCAGCGCCCGGACCGGCGCCGGGGAGCTGTTTTTT	CASSARTGAGELFF
TRBV10-1	TRBJ2-5	.	.	TGCGCCAGCAGTAACAGGGTGAGGGAGACCCAGTACTTC	CASSNRVRETQYF
TRBV18	TRBJ1-4	.	.	TGTGCCAGCTCACCGGGACCGGTGAATGAAAAACTGTTTTTT	CASSPGPVNEKLFF
TRBV30	TRBJ2-2	.	.	TGTGCCTGGAGTGCTAGCACCGGGGAGCTGTTTTTT	CAWSASTGELFF